This T cell receptor (beta chain) was documented in a study of cytomegalovirus exposure and HLA in healthy donors. 60 Vbeta and 13 Jbeta primers were used in PCR. Method: immunoSEQ multiplex PCR; TCRdb's copy keeps in-frame clones and lacks some. Of around 80,000 clones in the sample, 74% were seen once. The CDR3 is made up of 15 amino acids. V was pared by 2 bases and J by 5 bases, with 3 bases of the junction left unmatched. The germline V gene encodes CDR1 LGHNA and CDR2 YNFKEQ. The specimen was PBMCs. This chain joins TRBV4-2 and TRBJ2-2, with 9 positions matching TRBD2. The TCR was taken from a man between 40 and 49 years old in good health and CMV-seropositive. DNA of the CDR3: TGTGCCAGCAGCCAACTGCGGGGGGGAACCGGGGAGCTGTTTTTT. Its protein is CASSQLRGGTGELFF.